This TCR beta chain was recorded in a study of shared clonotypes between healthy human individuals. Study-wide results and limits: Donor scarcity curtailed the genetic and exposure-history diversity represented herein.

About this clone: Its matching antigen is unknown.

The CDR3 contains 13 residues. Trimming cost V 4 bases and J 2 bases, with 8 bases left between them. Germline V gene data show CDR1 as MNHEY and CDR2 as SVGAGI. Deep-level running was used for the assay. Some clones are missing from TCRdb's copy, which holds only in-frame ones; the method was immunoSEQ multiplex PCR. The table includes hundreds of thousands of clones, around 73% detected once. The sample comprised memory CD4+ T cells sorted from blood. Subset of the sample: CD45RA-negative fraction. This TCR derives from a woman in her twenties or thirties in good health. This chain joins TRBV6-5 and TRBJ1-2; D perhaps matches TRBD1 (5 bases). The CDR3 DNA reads TGTGCCAGCAGTTCCACAGGAAACTATGGCTACACCTTC. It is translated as CASSSTGNYGYTF.